This T cell receptor beta chain came from a study of T cell repertoires in ileal Crohn's disease. General observations from the study: Clonality above 26.8% at surgery always came with endoscopic recurrence. Mucosal expansions were suggested to be mainly CD8 T cells.

Sequencing was performed with immunoSEQ multiplex PCR; in TCRdb, only in-frame clones are kept and a portion is missing. The repertoire has some 3,000 clones, about 80% of them found once; the top ten carry approximately 2.8%. Concerning this clone itself: Antigen unknown.

CDR1 is MDHEN and CDR2 is SYDVKM in the germline V gene. Losses at the gene ends were 6 bases for V and 5 bases for J; bases not matched to a gene: 10. CDR3 length: 15 residues. Lamina propria lymphocytes from surgical specimens were isolated on a density gradient before sorting. The TCR was taken from an adult with Crohn's disease. The chain couples TRBV28 to TRBJ2-1, with 7 bases fitting TRBD1. The sequencing input was CD4+ T cells sorted from the ileum. The CDR3, as DNA: TGTGCCAGCAGGAGGTTAGGACAGGTGAACAATGAGCAGTTCTTC. This codes for CASRRLGQVNNEQFF.